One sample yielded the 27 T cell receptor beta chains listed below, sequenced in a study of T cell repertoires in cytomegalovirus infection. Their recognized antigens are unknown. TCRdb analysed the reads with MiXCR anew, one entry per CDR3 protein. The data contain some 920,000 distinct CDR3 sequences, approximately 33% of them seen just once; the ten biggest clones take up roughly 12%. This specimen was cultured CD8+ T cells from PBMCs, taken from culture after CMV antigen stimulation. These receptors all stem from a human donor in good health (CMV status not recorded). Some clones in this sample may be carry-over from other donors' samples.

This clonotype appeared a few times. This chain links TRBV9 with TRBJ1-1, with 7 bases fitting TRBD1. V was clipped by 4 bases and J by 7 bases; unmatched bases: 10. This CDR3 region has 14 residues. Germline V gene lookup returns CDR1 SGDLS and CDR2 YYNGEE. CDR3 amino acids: CASSLRSTGIEAFF. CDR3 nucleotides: TGTGCCAGCAGCCTGCGATCGACAGGGATTGAAGCTTTCTTT.

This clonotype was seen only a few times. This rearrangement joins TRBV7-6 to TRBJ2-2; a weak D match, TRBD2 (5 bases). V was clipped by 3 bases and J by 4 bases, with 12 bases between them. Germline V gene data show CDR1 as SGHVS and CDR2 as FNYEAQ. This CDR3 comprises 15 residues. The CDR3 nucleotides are TGTGCCAGCAGCTTGGCATCTAGCCCCACCGGGGAGCTGTTTTTT. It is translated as CASSLASSPTGELFF.

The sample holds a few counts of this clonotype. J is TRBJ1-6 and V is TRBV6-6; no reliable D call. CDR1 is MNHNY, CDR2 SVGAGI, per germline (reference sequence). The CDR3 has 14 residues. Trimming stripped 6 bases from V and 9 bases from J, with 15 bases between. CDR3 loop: CASSTTRDGSPLHF. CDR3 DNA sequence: TGTGCCAGCAGCACGACAAGGGATGGTTCACCCCTCCACTTT.

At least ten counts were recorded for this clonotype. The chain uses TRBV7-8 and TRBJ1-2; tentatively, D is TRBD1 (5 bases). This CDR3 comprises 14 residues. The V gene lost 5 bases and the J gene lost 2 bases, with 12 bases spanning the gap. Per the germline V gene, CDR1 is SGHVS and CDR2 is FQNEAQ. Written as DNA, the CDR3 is TGTGCCAGCAGCGCCAACAGGCGGAACTATGGCTACACCTTC. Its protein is CASSANRRNYGYTF.

DNA of the CDR3: TGTGCCAGCAGTTACTCGATCTCAGGGGGCCGCCTACGGGGTGAGCAGTTCTTC. It specifies CASSYSISGGRLRGEQFF. The genes are TRBV6-5 and TRBJ2-1; TRBD1 matches 8 bases. Trimming took 0 bases from V and 9 from J; bases not matched to a gene: 16. Germline loops: CDR1 MNHEY, CDR2 SVGAGI. The CDR3 runs to 18 residues.

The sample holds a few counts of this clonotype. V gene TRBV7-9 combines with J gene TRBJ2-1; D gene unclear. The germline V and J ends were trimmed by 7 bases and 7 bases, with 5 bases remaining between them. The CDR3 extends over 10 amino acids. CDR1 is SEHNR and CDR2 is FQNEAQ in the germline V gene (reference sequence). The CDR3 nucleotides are TGTGCCAGCAATTTGAATGAGCAGTTCTTC. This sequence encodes CASNLNEQFF.

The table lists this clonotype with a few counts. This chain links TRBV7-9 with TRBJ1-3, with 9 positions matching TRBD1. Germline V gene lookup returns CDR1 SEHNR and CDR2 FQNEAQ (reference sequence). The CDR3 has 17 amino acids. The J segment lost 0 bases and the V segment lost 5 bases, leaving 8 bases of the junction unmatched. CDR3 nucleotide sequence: TGTGCCAGCAGCGTACCGGGACAGGGATTCTCTGGAAACACCATATATTTT. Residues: CASSVPGQGFSGNTIYF. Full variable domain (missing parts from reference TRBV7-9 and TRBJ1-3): DTGVSQNPRHKITKRGQNVTFRCDPISEHNRLYWYRQTLGQGPEFLTYFQNEAQLEKSRLLSDRFSAERPKGSFSTLEIQRTEQGDSAMYLCASSVPGQGFSGNTIYFGEGSWLTVV.

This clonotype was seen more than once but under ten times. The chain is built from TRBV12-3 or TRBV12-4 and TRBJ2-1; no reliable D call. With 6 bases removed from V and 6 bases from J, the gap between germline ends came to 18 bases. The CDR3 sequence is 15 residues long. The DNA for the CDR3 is TGTGCCAGCAGGAATAGGGCCGCCCAACTCAATGAGCAGTTCTTC. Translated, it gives CASRNRAAQLNEQFF.

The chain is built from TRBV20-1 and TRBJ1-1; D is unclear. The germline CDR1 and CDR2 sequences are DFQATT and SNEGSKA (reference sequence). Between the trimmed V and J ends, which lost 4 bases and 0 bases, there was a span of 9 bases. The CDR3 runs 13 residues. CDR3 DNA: TGCAGTGCTAATTTTAGGTTGAACACTGAAGCTTTCTTT. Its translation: CSANFRLNTEAFF.

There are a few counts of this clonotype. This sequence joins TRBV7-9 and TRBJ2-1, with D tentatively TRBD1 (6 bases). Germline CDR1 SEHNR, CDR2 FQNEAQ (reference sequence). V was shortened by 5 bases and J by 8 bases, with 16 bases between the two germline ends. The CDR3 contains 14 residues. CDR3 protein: CASSTTAGVDEQFF. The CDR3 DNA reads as TGTGCCAGCAGCACGACCGCAGGGGTGGATGAGCAGTTCTTC.

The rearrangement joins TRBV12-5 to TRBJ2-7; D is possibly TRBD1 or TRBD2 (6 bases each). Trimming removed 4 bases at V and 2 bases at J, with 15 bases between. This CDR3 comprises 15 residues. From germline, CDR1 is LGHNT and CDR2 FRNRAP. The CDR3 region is CASGWGAGFAYEQYF. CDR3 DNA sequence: TGTGCTAGTGGTTGGGGGGCAGGGTTTGCCTACGAGCAGTACTTC.

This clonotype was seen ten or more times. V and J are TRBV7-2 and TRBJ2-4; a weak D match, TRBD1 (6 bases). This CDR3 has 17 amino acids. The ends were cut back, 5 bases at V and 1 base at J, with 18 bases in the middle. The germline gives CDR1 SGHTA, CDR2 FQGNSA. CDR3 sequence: CASSPKGVPPAKNIQYF. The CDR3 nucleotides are TGTGCCAGCAGCCCAAAGGGGGTCCCCCCCGCCAAAAACATTCAGTACTTC. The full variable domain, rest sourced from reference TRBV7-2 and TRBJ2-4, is GAGVSQSPSNKVTEKGKDVELRCDPISGHTALYWYRQSLGQGLEFLIYFQGNSAPDKSGLPSDRFSAERTGGSVSTLTIQRTQQEDSAVYLCASSPKGVPPAKNIQYFGAGTRLSVL.

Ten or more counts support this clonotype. This CDR3 is CASSSRGARDTQYF. For the CDR3, the DNA is TGTGCCAGCAGCTCTCGGGGGGCCAGAGATACGCAGTATTTT. This rearrangement joins TRBV7-2 to TRBJ2-3; D is perhaps TRBD2 (7 bases). The V and J ends lost 4 bases and 5 bases respectively, with 13 bases between them. The CDR3 loop spans 14 amino acids. CDR1 SGHTA and CDR2 FQGNSA come from the germline V gene.

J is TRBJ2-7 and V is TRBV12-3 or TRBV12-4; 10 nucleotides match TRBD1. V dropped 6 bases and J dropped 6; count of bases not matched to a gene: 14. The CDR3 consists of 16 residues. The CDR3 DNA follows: TGTGCCAGCAGCCATACCGGGGACAGGGGTTTCCTCGAGCAGTACTTC. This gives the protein CASSHTGDRGFLEQYF.

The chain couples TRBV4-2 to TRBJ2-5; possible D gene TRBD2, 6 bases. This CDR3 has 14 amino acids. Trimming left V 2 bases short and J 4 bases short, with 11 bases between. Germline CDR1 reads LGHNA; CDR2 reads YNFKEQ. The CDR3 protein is CASSQRLVGETQYF. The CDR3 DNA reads TGTGCCAGCAGCCAACGACTAGTAGGAGAGACCCAGTACTTC.

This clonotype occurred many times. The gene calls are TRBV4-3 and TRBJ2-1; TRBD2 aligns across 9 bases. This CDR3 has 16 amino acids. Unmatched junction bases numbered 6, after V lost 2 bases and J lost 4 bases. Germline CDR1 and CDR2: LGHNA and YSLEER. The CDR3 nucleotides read TGCGCCAGCAGCCAACGGTCTAGCGGGGTTTACAATGAGCAGTTCTTC. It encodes CASSQRSSGVYNEQFF.

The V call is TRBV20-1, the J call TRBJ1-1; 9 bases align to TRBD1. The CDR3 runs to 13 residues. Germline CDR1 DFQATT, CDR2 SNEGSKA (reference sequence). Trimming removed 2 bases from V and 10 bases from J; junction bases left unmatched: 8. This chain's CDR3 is CSARPEDRGGAFF. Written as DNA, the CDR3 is TGCAGTGCTAGACCCGAGGACAGGGGAGGAGCTTTCTTT.

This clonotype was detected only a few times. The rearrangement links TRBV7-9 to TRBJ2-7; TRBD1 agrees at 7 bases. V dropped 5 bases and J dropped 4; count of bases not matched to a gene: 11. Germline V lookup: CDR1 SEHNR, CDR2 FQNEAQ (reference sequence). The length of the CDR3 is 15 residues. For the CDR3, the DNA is TGTGCCAGCAGCCCTAAGGGGGCGGAGAAATACGAGCAGTACTTC. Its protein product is CASSPKGAEKYEQYF.

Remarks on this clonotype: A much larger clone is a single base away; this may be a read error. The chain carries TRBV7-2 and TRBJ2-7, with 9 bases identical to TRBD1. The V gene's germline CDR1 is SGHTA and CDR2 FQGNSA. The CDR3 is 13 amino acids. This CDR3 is CVSSMGQGYEQYV. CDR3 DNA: TGTGTCAGCAGCATGGGACAGGGCTACGAGCAGTACGTC.

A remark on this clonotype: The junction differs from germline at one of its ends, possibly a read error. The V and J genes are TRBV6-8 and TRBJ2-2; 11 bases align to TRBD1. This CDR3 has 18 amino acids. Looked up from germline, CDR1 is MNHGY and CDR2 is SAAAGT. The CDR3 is CANSLPRTGGGNTGELFF. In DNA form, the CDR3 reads TGTGCCAACAGTCTCCCGCGGACAGGGGGCGGGAACACCGGGGAGCTGTTTTTT.

The CDR3 nucleotides read TGCGCCAGCAGCCAAGAAATGCGGACAGTTAATCAGCCCCAGCATTTT. It encodes CASSQEMRTVNQPQHF. The chain has TRBV4-1 and TRBJ1-5, with a possible D match to TRBD1 (6 bases). Trimming pared 0 bases from V and 4 bases from J, leaving 13 bases between. CDR1 MGHRA and CDR2 YSYEKL come from the germline V gene. The CDR3 extends over 16 amino acids.

CDR3 in amino acids: CASSRLAGGETQYF. In DNA form, the CDR3 reads TGTGCCAGCAGTAGACTAGCGGGGGGGGAGACCCAGTACTTC. J is TRBJ2-5 and V is TRBV12-3 or TRBV12-4; 14 bases match TRBD2. The CDR3 has 14 residues. With V trimmed by 5 bases and J by 5 bases, 1 base remained unmatched.

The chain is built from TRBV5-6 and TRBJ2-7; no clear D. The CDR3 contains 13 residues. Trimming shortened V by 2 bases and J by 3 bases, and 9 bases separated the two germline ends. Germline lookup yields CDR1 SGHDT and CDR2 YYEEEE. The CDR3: CASSFRSLYEQYF. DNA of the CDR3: TGTGCCAGCAGCTTTAGGAGCCTCTACGAGCAGTACTTC.

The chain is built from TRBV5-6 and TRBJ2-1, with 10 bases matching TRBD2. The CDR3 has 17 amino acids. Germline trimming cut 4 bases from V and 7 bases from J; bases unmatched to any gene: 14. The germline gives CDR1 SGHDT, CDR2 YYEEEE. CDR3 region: CASSATSGFLPGNEQFF. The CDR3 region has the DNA TGTGCCAGCAGCGCGACTAGCGGGTTTCTCCCAGGGAATGAGCAGTTCTTC.

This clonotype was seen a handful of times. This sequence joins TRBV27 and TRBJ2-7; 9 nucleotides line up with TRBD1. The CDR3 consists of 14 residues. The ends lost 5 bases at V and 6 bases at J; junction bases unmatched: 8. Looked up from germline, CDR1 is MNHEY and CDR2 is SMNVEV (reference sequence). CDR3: CASSLQRTGVEQYF. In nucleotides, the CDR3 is TGTGCCAGCAGTCTACAACGGACAGGGGTCGAGCAGTACTTC.

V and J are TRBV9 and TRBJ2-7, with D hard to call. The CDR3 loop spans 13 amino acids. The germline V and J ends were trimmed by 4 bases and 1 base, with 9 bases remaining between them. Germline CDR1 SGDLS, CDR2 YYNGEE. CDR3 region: CASSFHPSYEQYV. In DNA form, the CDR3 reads TGTGCCAGCAGCTTTCACCCTTCCTACGAGCAGTACGTC.

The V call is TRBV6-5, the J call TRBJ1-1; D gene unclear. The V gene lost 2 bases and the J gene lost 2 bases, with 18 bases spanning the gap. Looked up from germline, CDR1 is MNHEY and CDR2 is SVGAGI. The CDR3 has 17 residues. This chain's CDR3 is CASSYGSVGWANTEAFF. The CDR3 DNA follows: TGTGCCAGCAGTTACGGTTCGGTAGGGTGGGCTAACACTGAAGCTTTCTTT.